This TCR beta chain derives from a study of OX40 agonist ivuxolimab in advanced cancers. Study as a whole: With a range of about 23 to 85, age averaged 60 years, and around 83% were male.

Concerning this clone: The antigen is unknown.

The J segment lost 2 bases and the V segment lost 0 bases, leaving 6 bases of the junction unmatched. CDR1 LGHNA and CDR2 YNFKEQ come from the germline V gene. The length of the CDR3 is 18 residues. The protocol was immunoSEQ multiplex PCR, while the TCRdb copy is restricted to in-frame clones and leaves out a portion. In the table there are 9,000 to 10,000 clones, 89% of which are singletons. Study-wide results and caveats: Compared with CD4+, CD8+ T cells on average had more expanded clones. Low normalized T-cell clonal expansion was additionally recorded for some nonresponders.

On cycle 4 day 1 and cycle 7 day 1, as well as at baseline, blood was sampled. The sequencing used CD4+ or CD8+ T cells sorted from blood, collected in a trial of the OX40 agonist ivuxolimab. The J gene is TRBJ2-1, the V gene TRBV4-2; the match to TRBD2 covers 11 bases. The TCR originated in an adult with an advanced solid tumor such as melanoma, head and neck, liver or kidney cancer. CDR3 bases: TGTGCCAGCAGCCAAGAGGCCTTACTAGCGGGAGCCTACAATGAGCAGTTCTTC. Protein: CASSQEALLAGAYNEQFF.